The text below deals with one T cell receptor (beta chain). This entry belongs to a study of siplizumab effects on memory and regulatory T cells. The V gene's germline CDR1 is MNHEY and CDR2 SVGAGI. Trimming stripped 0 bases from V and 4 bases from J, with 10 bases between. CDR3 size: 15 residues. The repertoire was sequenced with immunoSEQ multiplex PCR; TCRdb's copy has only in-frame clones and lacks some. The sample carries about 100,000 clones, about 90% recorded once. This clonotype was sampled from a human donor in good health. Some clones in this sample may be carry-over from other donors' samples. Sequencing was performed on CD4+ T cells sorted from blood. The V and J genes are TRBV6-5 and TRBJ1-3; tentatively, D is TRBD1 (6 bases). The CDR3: CASSYSGGRGNTIYF. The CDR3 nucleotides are TGTGCCAGCAGTTACTCAGGGGGTAGAGGAAACACCATATATTTT.